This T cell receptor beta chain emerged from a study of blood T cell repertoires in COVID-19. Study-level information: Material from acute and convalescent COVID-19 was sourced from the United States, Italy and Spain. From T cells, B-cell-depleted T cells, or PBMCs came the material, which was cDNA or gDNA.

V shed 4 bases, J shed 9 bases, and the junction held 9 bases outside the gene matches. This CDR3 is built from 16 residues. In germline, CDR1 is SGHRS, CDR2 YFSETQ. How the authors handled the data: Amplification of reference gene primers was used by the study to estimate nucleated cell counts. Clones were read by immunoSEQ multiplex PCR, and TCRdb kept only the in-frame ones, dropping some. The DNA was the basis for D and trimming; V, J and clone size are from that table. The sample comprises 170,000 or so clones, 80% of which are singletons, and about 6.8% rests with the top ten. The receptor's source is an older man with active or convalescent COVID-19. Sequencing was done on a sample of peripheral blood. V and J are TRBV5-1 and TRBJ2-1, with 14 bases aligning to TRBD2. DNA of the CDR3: TGCGCCAGCAGCCCCGCGGGGACTAGCGGGAGTGTTGAGCAGTTCTTC. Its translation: CASSPAGTSGSVEQFF. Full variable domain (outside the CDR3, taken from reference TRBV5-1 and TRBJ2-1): KAGVTQTPRYLIKTRGQQVTLSCSPISGHRSVSWYQQTPGQGLQFLFEYFSETQRNKGNFPGRFSGRQFSNSRSEMNVSTLELGDSALYLCASSPAGTSGSVEQFFGPGTRLTVL.